These 15 T cell receptor beta chains share one sample of origin, sequenced in a study of blood T cell repertoires in COVID-19. TCRdb's table, derived via immunoSEQ multiplex PCR, lists solely in-frame clones and lacks some. Of about 200,000 clones listed, 80% were seen once; the top ten hold about 7.2%. Sequenced input: peripheral blood. The receptors here all came from a man in his 60s with acute or convalescent COVID-19.

This chain joins TRBV7-9 and TRBJ1-2; the match to TRBD1 covers 11 bases. Germline CDR1 SEHNR, CDR2 FQNEAQ (reference sequence). The V and J ends lost 6 bases and 6 bases, in that order; junction bases with no gene match: 3. There are 13 residues in the CDR3. The CDR3 DNA sequence: TGTGCCAGCAGGGGGGACAGGGGGAATGGCTACACCTTC. This translates into CASRGDRGNGYTF. Variable domain in full (rest from reference TRBV7-9 and TRBJ1-2): DTGVSQNPRHKITKRGQNVTFRCDPISEHNRLYWYRQTLGQGPEFLTYFQNEAQLEKSRLLSDRFSAERPKGSFSTLEIQRTEQGDSAMYLCASRGDRGNGYTFGSGTRLTVV.

In nucleotides, the CDR3 is TGTGCCAGCATCCCACTCCGGGACATGGACACCGGGGAGCTGTTTTTT. Translated: CASIPLRDMDTGELFF. The V and J genes are TRBV27 and TRBJ2-2; TRBD1 is a possible D gene (6 bases). Trimming took off 7 bases at V and 3 bases at J, with 18 bases between the two ends. Germline V gene lookup returns CDR1 MNHEY and CDR2 SMNVEV (reference sequence). The CDR3 extends over 16 amino acids.

This sequence joins TRBV4-1 and TRBJ2-2, with D possibly TRBD2 on 6 matching bases. Trimming removed 4 bases from V and 4 bases from J, with 10 bases in between. The CDR3 extends over 14 amino acids. Germline V gene data show CDR1 as MGHRA and CDR2 as YSYEKL. The chain's CDR3 is CASSPGGGTGELFF. The CDR3 coding sequence is TGCGCCAGCAGCCCTGGGGGAGGCACCGGGGAGCTGTTTTTT.

The J gene is TRBJ2-1, the V gene TRBV6-2 or TRBV6-3; 7 bases are a match to TRBD2. The CDR3 is 14 amino acids. From germline, CDR1 is MNHEY and CDR2 SVGEGT. V was pared by 5 bases and J by 2 bases, with 3 bases of the junction left unmatched. CDR3 in DNA: TGTGCCAGCAGTAACCGGGGGGCCTACAATGAGCAGTTCTTC. Translating gives CASSNRGAYNEQFF.

The rearrangement links TRBV3-1 (or the pseudogene TRBV3-2) to TRBJ2-2, with 8 nucleotides matching TRBD2. The CDR3 totals 17 residues. The trim removed 1 base at V and 0 bases at J, leaving 4 bases unmatched. The germline gives CDR1 LGHDT, CDR2 YNNKEL (reference sequence). CDR3 protein: CASSQVTSGANTGELFF. The CDR3 DNA is TGTGCCAGCAGCCAAGTCACTAGCGGAGCGAACACCGGGGAGCTGTTTTTT.

The chain employs TRBV12-5 and TRBJ1-1, with D perhaps TRBD1 (5 bases). CDR1 is LGHNT and CDR2 is FRNRAP in the germline V gene. Trimming cost V 3 bases and J 2 bases, with 7 bases left between them. The CDR3 spans 13 residues. The CDR3 coding sequence is TGTGCTAGTGGTTTAGGGGTTAACACTGAAGCTTTCTTT. Translating gives CASGLGVNTEAFF.

The chain links TRBV7-2 to TRBJ2-1; 7 bases match TRBD2. This CDR3 spans 14 amino acids. The V and J ends lost 4 bases and 4 bases, in that order; junction bases with no gene match: 4. Germline V gives CDR1 SGHTA, CDR2 FQGNSA. CDR3 nucleotide sequence: TGTGCCAGCAGCTCCCGAGCGGGATACAATGAGCAGTTCTTC. Translating gives CASSSRAGYNEQFF.

The chain recombines TRBV6-6 with TRBJ1-5; 9 bases map to TRBD1. The germline V gene encodes CDR1 MNHNY and CDR2 SVGAGI (reference sequence). The J segment lost 1 base and the V segment lost 4 bases, leaving 2 bases of the junction unmatched. The length of the CDR3 is 15 residues. The CDR3 DNA follows: TGTGCCAGCAGTTTAGGACAGGGGAGCAATCAGCCCCAGCATTTT. This encodes CASSLGQGSNQPQHF.

This chain uses TRBV6-5 with TRBJ2-2, with 10 bases lining up with TRBD2. The length of the CDR3 is 16 residues. Unmatched junction bases numbered 7, after V lost 2 bases and J lost 7 bases. The V gene's germline CDR1 is MNHEY and CDR2 SVGAGI. CDR3 in DNA: TGTGCCAGCAGTTACCCCAGCGGGGGGGTTGTCGGGGAGCTGTTTTTT. Translating gives CASSYPSGGVVGELFF.

A few counts support this clone. As DNA, the CDR3 is TGTGCCAGCAGCGACAGGGGGAGCCTTGACACTGAAGCTTTCTTT. Residues: CASSDRGSLDTEAFF. This sequence joins TRBV9 and TRBJ1-1; 8 nucleotides match TRBD1. This CDR3 is built from 15 residues. Germline V gene data show CDR1 as SGDLS and CDR2 as YYNGEE. V was pared by 3 bases and J by 3 bases, with 7 bases of the junction left unmatched.

The genes are TRBV4-1 and TRBJ2-1; 9 bases map to TRBD2. The germline CDR1 and CDR2 sequences are MGHRA and YSYEKL. The CDR3 loop spans 18 amino acids. V lost 1 base to trimming and J lost 0 bases; unmatched junction nucleotides: 7. CDR3 sequence (DNA): TGCGCCAGCAGCCAAGGTGACAGCGGGGGGAGCTCCTACAATGAGCAGTTCTTC. Its protein product is CASSQGDSGGSSYNEQFF.

The chain uses TRBV11-2 and TRBJ1-5, with 9 bases aligning to TRBD1. This CDR3 has 19 amino acids. Germline V gene data show CDR1 as SGHAT and CDR2 as FQNNGV. Trimming at V came to 5 bases and at J to 0 bases, leaving 14 bases not matched to a gene. The CDR3, as DNA: TGTGCCAGCAGCCCCCAAGCCGGGACAGGGTCATATAGCAATCAGCCCCAGCATTTT. Protein product: CASSPQAGTGSYSNQPQHF.

The table lists this clone with a count of one. V is TRBV7-9 and J is TRBJ1-4; TRBD1 agrees at 7 bases. CDR1 is SEHNR, CDR2 FQNEAQ, per germline (reference sequence). CDR3 length: 14 amino acids. Losses at the gene ends were 5 bases for V and 4 bases for J; bases not matched to a gene: 4. CDR3 amino acids: CASSLGQINEKLFF. The CDR3, as DNA: TGTGCCAGCAGCCTGGGACAGATTAATGAAAAACTGTTTTTT.

This clone was recorded once. The chain links TRBV5-1 to TRBJ2-1, with 7 bases lining up with TRBD2. Germline V CDR1 and CDR2: SGHRS, YFSETQ. CDR3 length: 15 amino acids. V gave up 0 bases and J gave up 5 bases; unmatched junction bases: 5. The CDR3 sequence is CASSLASSGDNEQFF. The DNA of the CDR3 is TGCGCCAGCAGCTTGGCCTCTAGCGGTGACAATGAGCAGTTCTTC.

The chain carries TRBV5-1 and TRBJ2-1; D is perhaps TRBD2 (6 bases). V was trimmed by 3 bases and J by 3 bases, leaving 13 bases between them. CDR1 and CDR2 (germline): SGHRS, YFSETQ. CDR3 length: 15 amino acids. The CDR3 DNA reads TGCGCCAGCAGCTCGTCGGGACTGAACTACAATGAGCAGTTCTTC. Protein sequence: CASSSSGLNYNEQFF.